The rows below give T cell receptor beta chains drawn from one sample of a study of T cell repertoires in cytomegalovirus infection. Their antigens remain unidentified. One entry per CDR3 protein, called by TCRdb with MiXCR from the reads. The sample lists about 830,000 distinct CDR3 sequences, about 31% occurring once. This specimen was cultured CD8+ T cells from PBMCs, taken from culture after CMV antigen stimulation. These receptors came from a human donor in good health (CMV status not recorded). Some clones in this sample may be carry-over from other donors' samples. Each CDR3 is given with its conserved first and last residue. D genes are given only for firm matches. Clone size is not always given. Where it is, it says once, few, many or a class for expanded clones.

size	J	D	V	CDR3	DNA
-	TRBJ2-1	TRBD1	TRBV9	CASSPGDRVSHGSYNEQFF	TGTGCCAGCAGCCCTGGGGACAGGGTGTCTCATGGGTCCTACAATGAGCAGTTCTTC
-	TRBJ1-1	-	TRBV12-3/TRBV12-4	CASSQALHRVDTEAFF	TGTGCCAGCAGTCAAGCTCTACACAGGGTGGACACTGAAGCTTTCTTT
-	TRBJ1-2	-	TRBV7-2	CASSPSGGDDGYTF	TGTGCCAGCAGCCCCAGCGGAGGGGATGATGGCTACACCTTC
-	TRBJ1-6	TRBD1	TRBV6-1	CASRNRGDNSPLHF	TGTGCCAGTAGGAACAGGGGTGATAATTCACCCCTCCACTTT
many	TRBJ1-3	-	TRBV7-2	CASSRKSQWAGNTIYF	TGTGCCAGCAGCCGAAAGTCCCAGTGGGCTGGAAACACCATATATTTT
-	TRBJ2-2	-	TRBV4-1	CASSRSWEGTRELFF	TGCGCCAGCAGCCGAAGTTGGGAAGGGACCAGGGAGCTGTTTTTT
-	TRBJ1-2	-	TRBV4-1	CASSQDPGTVAGYTF	TGCGCCAGCAGCCAAGATCCGGGGACTGTTGCTGGCTACACCTTC
-	TRBJ1-5	-	TRBV12-3/TRBV12-4	CASTEGSSVHSNQPQHF	TGTGCCAGCACCGAGGGCAGCTCAGTCCATAGCAATCAGCCCCAGCATTTT
-	TRBJ1-5	TRBD1	TRBV4-2	CASSPIGTGEPQHF	TGTGCCAGCAGCCCTATCGGGACAGGGGAGCCCCAGCATTTT
-	TRBJ2-7	-	TRBV12-3/TRBV12-4	CASSLALGTSYEQYF	TGTGCCAGCAGTTTAGCGCTGGGGACTTCCTACGAGCAGTACTTC
few	TRBJ1-2	-	TRBV4-1	CASSQAGLNGYTF	TGCGCCAGCAGCCAAGCTGGGTTGAATGGCTACACCTTC
-	TRBJ2-1	TRBD2	TRBV6-6	CASSYEAGAPTGGQFF	TGTGCCAGCAGTTACGAAGCGGGGGCGCCCACCGGGGGGCAGTTCTTC
-	TRBJ1-4	-	TRBV27	CASSRRQATNEKLFF	TGTGCCAGCAGTAGGCGACAGGCAACTAATGAAAAACTGTTTTTT
-	TRBJ1-2	-	TRBV5-4	CASSLAQRQSYGYTF	TGTGCCAGCAGCTTGGCCCAAAGACAGTCCTATGGCTACACCTTC
many	TRBJ2-1	TRBD2	TRBV7-6	CASSLESSGGAKEQFF	TGTGCCAGCAGCTTAGAGAGTAGCGGGGGGGCAAAAGAGCAGTTCTTC
-	TRBJ1-2	TRBD1	TRBV4-1	CASSQVAGGTVDGYTF	TGCGCCAGCAGCCAAGTGGCCGGCGGGACAGTTGATGGCTACACCTTC
many	TRBJ1-5	-	TRBV7-9	CASSLPELNQPQHF	TGTGCCAGCAGCTTACCGGAACTAAATCAGCCCCAGCATTTT
-	TRBJ1-1	-	TRBV11-2	CASSLDGYRDDAEAFF	TGTGCCAGCAGCTTAGACGGATATAGGGATGACGCTGAAGCTTTCTTT
-	TRBJ2-2	-	TRBV11-2	CASSARPAQTGELFF	TGTGCCAGCAGCGCCCGACCCGCCCAGACCGGGGAGCTGTTTTTT
few	TRBJ2-7	TRBD2	TRBV13	CASKNGGAYEQYF	TGTGCCAGCAAGAACGGGGGGGCCTACGAGCAGTACTTC
-	TRBJ2-1	-	TRBV5-1	CASSLVWGRDIGEQFF	TGCGCCAGCAGCTTGGTGTGGGGAAGAGACATTGGTGAGCAGTTCTTC
-	TRBJ2-1	-	TRBV12-3/TRBV12-4	CASSHNSYNEQFF	TGTGCCAGCAGTCACAACTCCTACAATGAGCAGTTCTTC
-	TRBJ1-2	-	TRBV4-1	CASRDSAQANYGYTF	TGCGCCAGCCGGGACTCCGCGCAGGCTAACTATGGCTACACCTTC
-	TRBJ1-2	TRBD1	TRBV7-2	CASSLARTGGAGYTF	TGTGCCAGCAGCTTAGCGAGAACAGGGGGGGCTGGCTACACCTTC
-	TRBJ2-5	-	TRBV6-5	CASSYRTQETQYF	TGTGCCAGCAGTTACAGGACACAAGAGACCCAGTACTTC
once	TRBJ2-1	-	TRBV20-1	CSARDPGDSSYNEQFF	TGCAGTGCTAGAGATCCGGGAGACAGTTCCTACAATGAGCAGTTCTTC
few	TRBJ2-1	TRBD2	TRBV6-5	CASSYDGGAYNEQFF	TGTGCCAGCAGTTACGACGGGGGGGCCTACAATGAGCAGTTCTTC
few	TRBJ2-1	TRBD2	TRBV10-3	CAITNGRGDYNEQFF	TGTGCCATCACCAACGGGCGGGGGGACTACAATGAGCAGTTCTTC
-	TRBJ1-2	TRBD1	TRBV4-2	CASSARQGDYTF	TGTGCCAGCAGCGCACGACAGGGGGACTACACCTTC